Shown below are 21 T cell receptor beta chains from a single sample sequenced in a study of cytomegalovirus exposure and HLA in healthy donors. PCR was performed using 60 Vbeta and 13 Jbeta primers. Using immunoSEQ multiplex PCR, the repertoire was profiled, and TCRdb retains in-frame clones only, with some absent. The data contain under 200,000 clones, roughly 80% of them singletons. Sequencing was done on a sample of PBMCs. Receptors originate from a woman aged 18-29 years in good health and CMV-seronegative.

V and J are TRBV15 and TRBJ1-2, with D perhaps matching TRBD1 (5 bases). Germline assignment: CDR1 LNHNV and CDR2 YYDKDF (reference sequence). The CDR3 has 15 amino acids. Trimming took 9 bases from V and 1 from J, leaving 18 bases between them. CDR3 amino acids: CATGRGRSFNYGYTF. CDR3 coding DNA: TGTGCCACAGGGCGGGGCAGGTCTTTTAACTATGGCTACACCTTC.

This clone was recorded once. This chain joins TRBV5-6 and TRBJ2-7; D is perhaps TRBD2 (5 bases). The CDR3 covers 14 residues. The germline V gene encodes CDR1 SGHDT and CDR2 YYEEEE. V lost 2 bases and J lost 2, with 11 bases in between. CDR3 in amino acids: CASSFGTGTYEQYF. The CDR3 DNA sequence: TGTGCCAGCAGCTTCGGCACGGGGACCTACGAGCAGTACTTC.

The chain employs TRBV5-1 and TRBJ1-1; 7 nucleotides match TRBD1. The V gene's germline CDR1 is SGHRS and CDR2 YFSETQ. This CDR3 has 13 residues. With 6 bases clipped from V and 5 bases from J, the junction kept 7 bases outside the gene matches. The CDR3 DNA sequence: TGCGCCAGCAAAACAGGGGTTGTTACTGAAGCTTTCTTT. As protein: CASKTGVVTEAFF.

The CDR3 loop reads CASSFGAGQGETQYF. The DNA of the CDR3 is TGCGCCAGCAGTTTTGGAGCAGGACAGGGAGAGACCCAGTACTTC. The rearrangement joins TRBV5-1 to TRBJ2-5, with 8 bases aligning to TRBD1. CDR1 SGHRS and CDR2 YFSETQ come from the germline V gene. With 5 bases clipped from V and 4 bases from J, the junction kept 10 bases outside the gene matches. The CDR3 sequence is 15 residues long.

The J gene is TRBJ1-1, the V gene TRBV14; D remains ambiguous. The CDR3 extends over 16 amino acids. Trimming removed 4 bases at V and 6 bases at J, with 21 bases between. Germline CDR1 SGHDN, CDR2 FVKESK. In DNA form, the CDR3 reads TGTGCCAGCAGCCCCCCCGGCGGCGCTATCTCGGCTGAAGCTTTCTTT. It is translated as CASSPPGGAISAEAFF.

Worth noting for this clone: The junction shows a germline mismatch at one end, possibly a read error. This chain joins TRBV19 and TRBJ1-5, with D tentatively TRBD1 (5 bases). CDR3 length equals 14 residues. Per the germline V gene, CDR1 is LNHDA and CDR2 is SQIVND (reference sequence). CDR3 in amino acids: CASGSPGEYQLQHF. The CDR3, as DNA: TGTGCCAGTGGGTCCCCGGGGGAGTATCAGCTCCAGCATTTT.

This clone appeared a single time. The rearrangement joins TRBV27 to TRBJ1-4; D is perhaps TRBD1 (6 bases). Trimming cost V 4 bases and J 8 bases, with 14 bases left between them. The CDR3 length is 14 residues. The germline V gene has CDR1 MNHEY and CDR2 SMNVEV (reference sequence). The CDR3 sequence is CASSSGQRTEKLFF. The CDR3 DNA reads TGTGCCAGCAGTTCCGGACAGAGGACCGAAAAACTGTTTTTT.

The chain links TRBV7-9 to TRBJ2-3; no definite D call. From germline, CDR1 is SEHNR and CDR2 FQNEAQ (reference sequence). The CDR3 loop spans 15 amino acids. Trimming stripped 2 bases from V and 1 base from J, with 10 bases between. The CDR3 loop is CASSLLPLGTDTQYF. The CDR3 DNA reads TGTGCCAGCAGCTTACTACCCCTAGGCACAGATACGCAGTATTTT.

V and J are TRBV27 and TRBJ1-2, with 8 bases that match TRBD1. Looked up from germline, CDR1 is MNHEY and CDR2 is SMNVEV (reference sequence). V was pared by 9 bases and J by 4 bases, with 7 bases of the junction left unmatched. The CDR3 consists of 13 residues. As DNA, the CDR3 is TGTGCCAGGACCAGGGGGCCCCCCTATGGCTACACCTTC. It translates to CARTRGPPYGYTF.

CDR3 region: CASSQAKDRVSPLHF. In DNA, the CDR3 is TGCGCCAGCAGCCAAGCAAAGGACAGGGTTTCACCCCTCCACTTT. The chain couples TRBV4-1 to TRBJ1-6; TRBD1 matches 8 bases. Germline-derived CDR1 and CDR2 are MGHRA and YSYEKL. The CDR3 sequence is 15 residues long. J lost 9 bases, V lost 1 base, and 5 bases had no gene match.

The V gene is TRBV7-2, the J gene TRBJ2-3, with TRBD2 identical over 14 bases. The CDR3 totals 19 residues. The ends lost 5 bases at V and 6 bases at J; junction bases unmatched: 16. The germline V gene has CDR1 SGHTA and CDR2 FQGNSA. CDR3 protein: CASSIGLAGGPGFSDTQYF. DNA of the CDR3: TGTGCCAGCAGCATAGGACTAGCGGGAGGCCCGGGATTTTCGGATACGCAGTATTTT.

The chain has TRBV28 and TRBJ2-7; D unresolved. From germline, CDR1 is MDHEN and CDR2 SYDVKM. The CDR3 sequence is 12 residues long. Trimming removed 3 bases from V and 5 bases from J, with 8 bases in between. CDR3 nucleotides: TGTGCCAGCAGTTTTAGAATCAACGAGCAGTACTTC. Its translation: CASSFRINEQYF.

The rearrangement joins TRBV2 to TRBJ2-5, with 9 bases fitting TRBD2. The length of the CDR3 is 16 residues. CDR1 and CDR2 (germline): SNHLY, FYNNEI. V was pared by 1 base and J by 5 bases, with 8 bases of the junction left unmatched. For the CDR3, the DNA is TGTGCCAGCAGTGAAGGAGGGGGACTAGCCCTGGAGACCCAGTACTTC. It encodes CASSEGGGLALETQYF.

The chain combines TRBV9 with TRBJ2-2, with 9 bases matching TRBD1. This CDR3 has 16 residues. CDR1 and CDR2 (germline): SGDLS, YYNGEE. J lost 7 bases, V lost 0 bases, and 7 bases had no gene match. CDR3 coding DNA: TGTGCCAGCAGCGTAGCGGGACAGGGTAATAGCGGGGAGCTGTTTTTT. This codes for CASSVAGQGNSGELFF.

The chain is built from TRBV5-1 and TRBJ2-7; maybe TRBD2 (6 bases). The germline V and J ends were trimmed by 6 bases and 2 bases, with 15 bases remaining between them. Germline V CDR1 and CDR2: SGHRS, YFSETQ. The CDR3 has 14 amino acids. CDR3 nucleotide sequence: TGCGCCAGCACCTTAGACCCGGGAGCCTACGAGCAGTACTTC. Its protein product is CASTLDPGAYEQYF.

V and J are TRBV5-3 and TRBJ2-1; 8 positions agree with TRBD2. TRBV5-3 is an ORF; its function is uncertain. CDR3 length: 16 residues. V shed 2 bases, J shed 4 bases, and the junction held 8 bases outside the gene matches. The CDR3 spells CARSFSGTRTYNEQFF. CDR3 coding DNA: TGTGCCAGAAGCTTTTCCGGGACTAGAACATACAATGAGCAGTTCTTC.

This chain connects TRBV6-5 to TRBJ2-7, with TRBD2 matching 15 bases. The CDR3 consists of 15 residues. Germline CDR1 is MNHEY and CDR2 is SVGAGI. V lost 1 base to trimming and J lost 6 bases; unmatched junction nucleotides: 1. This CDR3 is CASSYLGLAGGEQYF. The CDR3 DNA reads TGTGCCAGCAGTTACTTGGGACTAGCGGGAGGCGAGCAGTACTTC.

The J gene is TRBJ1-5, the V gene TRBV7-2; D unresolved. The CDR3 contains 15 residues. With 1 base removed from V and 4 bases from J, the gap between germline ends came to 11 bases. Germline-derived CDR1 and CDR2 are SGHTA and FQGNSA. CDR3 coding DNA: TGTGCCAGCAGCTTAGAGAGCCGGGTTAATCAGCCCCAGCATTTT. Its protein product is CASSLESRVNQPQHF. The full variable domain, in which reference TRBV7-2 and TRBJ1-5 provide the parts outside the CDR3, is GAGVSQSPSNKVTEKGKDVELRCDPISGHTALYWYRQSLGQGLEFLIYFQGNSAPDKSGLPSDRFSAERTGGSVSTLTIQRTQQEDSAVYLCASSLESRVNQPQHFGDGTRLSIL.

The chain uses TRBV29-1 and TRBJ2-5; 7 bases are a match to TRBD2. CDR1 is SQVTM and CDR2 is ANQGSEA in the germline V gene. The CDR3 length is 13 residues. J was trimmed by 5 bases and V by 3 bases; bases with no gene match: 6. The CDR3, as DNA: TGCAGCGTTGAGGAGTGGGGGGGGGAGACCCAGTACTTC. Residues: CSVEEWGGETQYF.

This chain's CDR3 is CASSTGVEQYF. Written as DNA, the CDR3 is TGTGCCAGCAGTACGGGGGTCGAGCAGTACTTC. This sequence joins TRBV27 and TRBJ2-7; tentative D call: TRBD2 (6 bases). The CDR3 is 11 residues long. Between the trimmed V and J ends, which lost 5 bases and 6 bases, there was a span of 8 bases. CDR1 and CDR2 from the germline V gene are MNHEY and SMNVEV (reference sequence).

The chain has TRBV28 and TRBJ2-3; 9 bases match TRBD2. The CDR3 contains 14 residues. The trim removed 7 bases at V and 2 bases at J, leaving 4 bases unmatched. Germline CDR1 reads MDHEN; CDR2 reads SYDVKM. CDR3 sequence: CASIPSGTTDTQYF. CDR3 nucleotide sequence: TGTGCCAGCATTCCTAGCGGGACCACAGATACGCAGTATTTT.